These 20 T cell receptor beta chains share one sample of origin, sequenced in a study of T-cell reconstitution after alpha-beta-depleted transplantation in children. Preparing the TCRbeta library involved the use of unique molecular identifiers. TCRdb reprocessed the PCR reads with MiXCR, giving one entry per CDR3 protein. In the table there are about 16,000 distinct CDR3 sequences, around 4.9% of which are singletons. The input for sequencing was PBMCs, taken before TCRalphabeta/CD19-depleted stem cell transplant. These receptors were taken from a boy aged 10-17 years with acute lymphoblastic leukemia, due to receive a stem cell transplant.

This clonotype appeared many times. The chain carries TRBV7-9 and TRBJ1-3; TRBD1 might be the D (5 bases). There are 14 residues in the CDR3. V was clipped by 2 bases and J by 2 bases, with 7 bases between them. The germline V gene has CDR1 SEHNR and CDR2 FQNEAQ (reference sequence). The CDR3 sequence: CASSLRGAGNTIYF. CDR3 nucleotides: TGTGCCAGCAGCTTAAGGGGAGCTGGAAACACCATATATTTT.

Here the CDR3 reads CATSQEGTEEDTQYF. In DNA form, the CDR3 reads TGTGCCACCTCCCAAGAGGGGACAGAGGAAGATACGCAGTATTTT. The chain joins TRBV3-1 to TRBJ2-3; 7 nucleotides line up with TRBD1. The CDR3 is 15 residues long. Per germline, CDR1 LGHDT and CDR2 YNNKEL (reference sequence). V dropped 10 bases and J dropped 5; count of bases not matched to a gene: 15.

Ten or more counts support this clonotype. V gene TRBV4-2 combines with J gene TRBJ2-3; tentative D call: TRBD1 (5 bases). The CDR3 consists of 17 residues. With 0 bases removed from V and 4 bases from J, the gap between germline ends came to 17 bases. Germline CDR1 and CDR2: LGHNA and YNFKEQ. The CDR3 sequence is CASSQDRGSSSPDTQYF. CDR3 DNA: TGTGCCAGCAGCCAAGATAGGGGCTCCTCGTCCCCAGATACGCAGTATTTT.

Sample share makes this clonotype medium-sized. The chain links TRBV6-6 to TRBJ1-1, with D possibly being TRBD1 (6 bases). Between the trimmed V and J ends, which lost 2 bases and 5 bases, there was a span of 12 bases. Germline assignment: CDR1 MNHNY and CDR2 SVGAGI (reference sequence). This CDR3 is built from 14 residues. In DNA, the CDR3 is TGTGCCAGCAGTTACGGGGGGCGAGGAACTGAAGCTTTCTTT. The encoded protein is CASSYGGRGTEAFF.

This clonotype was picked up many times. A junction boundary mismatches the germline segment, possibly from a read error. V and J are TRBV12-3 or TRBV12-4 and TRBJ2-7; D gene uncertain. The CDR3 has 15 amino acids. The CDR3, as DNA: TGTGCCAGCAGTTCTCAGACAATCCCTTCCTCCGAGCAGTACTTC. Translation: CASSSQTIPSSEQYF.

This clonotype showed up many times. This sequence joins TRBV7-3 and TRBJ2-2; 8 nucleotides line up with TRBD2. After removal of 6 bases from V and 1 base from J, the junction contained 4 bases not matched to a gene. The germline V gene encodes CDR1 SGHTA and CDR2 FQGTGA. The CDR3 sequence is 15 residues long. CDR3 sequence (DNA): TGTGCCAGCAGTCCCACTAGCGGGAACACCGGGGAGCTGTTTTTT. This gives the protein CASSPTSGNTGELFF.

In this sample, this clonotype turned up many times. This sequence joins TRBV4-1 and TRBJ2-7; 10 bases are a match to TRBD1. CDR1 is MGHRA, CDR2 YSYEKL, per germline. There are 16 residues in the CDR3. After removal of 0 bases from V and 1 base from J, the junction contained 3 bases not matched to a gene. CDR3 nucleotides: TGCGCCAGCAGCCAAGACCCGGGACAGGGGTCCTACGAGCAGTACTTC. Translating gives CASSQDPGQGSYEQYF.

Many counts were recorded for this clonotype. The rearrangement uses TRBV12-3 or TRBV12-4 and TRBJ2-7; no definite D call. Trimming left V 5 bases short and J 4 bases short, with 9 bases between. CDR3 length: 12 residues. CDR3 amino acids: CASSTHLYEQYF. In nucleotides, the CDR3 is TGTGCCAGCAGTACTCATTTATACGAGCAGTACTTC.

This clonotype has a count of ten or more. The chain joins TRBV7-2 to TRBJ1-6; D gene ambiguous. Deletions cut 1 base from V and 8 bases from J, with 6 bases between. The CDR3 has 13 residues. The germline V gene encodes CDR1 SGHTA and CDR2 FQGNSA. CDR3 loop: CASSLDDYSPLHF. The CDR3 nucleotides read TGTGCCAGCAGCTTAGATGACTATTCACCCCTCCACTTT.

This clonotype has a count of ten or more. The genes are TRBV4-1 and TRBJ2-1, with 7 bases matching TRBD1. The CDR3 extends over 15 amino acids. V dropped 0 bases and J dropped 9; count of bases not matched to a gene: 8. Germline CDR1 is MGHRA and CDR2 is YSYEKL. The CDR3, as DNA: TGCGCCAGCAGCCAAGAAGGGGGCTTGAGTGGTGAGCAGTTCTTC. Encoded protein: CASSQEGGLSGEQFF.

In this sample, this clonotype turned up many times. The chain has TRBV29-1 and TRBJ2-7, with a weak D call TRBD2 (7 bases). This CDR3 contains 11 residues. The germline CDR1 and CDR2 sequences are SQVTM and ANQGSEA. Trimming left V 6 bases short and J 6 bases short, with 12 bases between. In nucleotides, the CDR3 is TGCAGCGTGGGGGGGCCTCCCGAGCAGTACTTC. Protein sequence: CSVGGPPEQYF.

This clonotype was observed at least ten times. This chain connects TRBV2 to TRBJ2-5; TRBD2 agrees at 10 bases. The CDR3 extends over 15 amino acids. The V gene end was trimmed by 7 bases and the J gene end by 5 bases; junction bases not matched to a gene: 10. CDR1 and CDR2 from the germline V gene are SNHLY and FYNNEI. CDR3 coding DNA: TGTGCCAGCACTCTATTACTAGCGGGGAAGGAGACCCAGTACTTC. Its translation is CASTLLLAGKETQYF.

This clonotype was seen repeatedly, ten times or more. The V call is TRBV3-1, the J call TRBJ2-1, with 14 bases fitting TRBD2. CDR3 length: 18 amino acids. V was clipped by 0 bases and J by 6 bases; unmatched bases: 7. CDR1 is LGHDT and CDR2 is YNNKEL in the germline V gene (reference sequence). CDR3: CASSQDFGLAGGRNEQFF. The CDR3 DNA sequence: TGTGCCAGCAGCCAAGATTTTGGACTAGCGGGGGGCCGCAATGAGCAGTTCTTC.

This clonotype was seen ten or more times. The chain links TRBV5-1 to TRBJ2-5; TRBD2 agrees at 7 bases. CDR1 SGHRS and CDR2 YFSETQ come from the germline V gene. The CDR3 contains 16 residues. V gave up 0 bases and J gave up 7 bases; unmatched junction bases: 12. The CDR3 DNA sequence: TGCGCCAGCAGCTTGGGGGTTAGCGGGCCATTTGGGACCCAGTACTTC. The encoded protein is CASSLGVSGPFGTQYF. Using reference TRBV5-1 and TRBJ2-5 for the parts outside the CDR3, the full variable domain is KAGVTQTPRYLIKTRGQQVTLSCSPISGHRSVSWYQQTPGQGLQFLFEYFSETQRNKGNFPGRFSGRQFSNSRSEMNVSTLELGDSALYLCASSLGVSGPFGTQYFGPGTRLLVL.

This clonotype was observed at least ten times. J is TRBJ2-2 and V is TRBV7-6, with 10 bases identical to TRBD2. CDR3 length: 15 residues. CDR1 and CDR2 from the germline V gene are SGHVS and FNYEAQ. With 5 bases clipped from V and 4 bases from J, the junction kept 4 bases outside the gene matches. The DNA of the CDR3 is TGTGCCAGCAGCCCAGCGGGAGGGAGCACCGGGGAGCTGTTTTTT. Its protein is CASSPAGGSTGELFF.

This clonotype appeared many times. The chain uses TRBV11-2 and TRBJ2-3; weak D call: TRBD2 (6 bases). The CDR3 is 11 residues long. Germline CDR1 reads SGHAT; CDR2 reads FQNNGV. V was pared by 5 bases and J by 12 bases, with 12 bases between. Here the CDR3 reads CASSPGVGQYF. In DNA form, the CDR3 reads TGTGCCAGCAGCCCGGGGGTTGGACAGTATTTT.

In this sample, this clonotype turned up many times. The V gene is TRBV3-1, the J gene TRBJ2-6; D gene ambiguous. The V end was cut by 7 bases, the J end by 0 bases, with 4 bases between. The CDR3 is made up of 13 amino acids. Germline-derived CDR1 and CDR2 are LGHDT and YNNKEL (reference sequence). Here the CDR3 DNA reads TGTGCCAGCAAACTCTCTGGGGCCAACGTCCTGACTTTC. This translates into CASKLSGANVLTF. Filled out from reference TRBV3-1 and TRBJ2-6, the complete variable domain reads DTAVSQTPKYLVTQMGNDKSIKCEQNLGHDTMYWYKQDSKKFLKIMFSYNNKELIINETVPNRFSPKSPDKAHLNLHINSLELGDSAVYFCASKLSGANVLTFGAGSRLTVL.

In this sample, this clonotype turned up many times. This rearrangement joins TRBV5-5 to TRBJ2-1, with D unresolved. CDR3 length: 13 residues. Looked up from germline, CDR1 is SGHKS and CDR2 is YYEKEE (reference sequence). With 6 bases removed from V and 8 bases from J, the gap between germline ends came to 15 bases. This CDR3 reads CASITAPWDEQFF. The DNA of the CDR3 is TGTGCCAGCATTACGGCGCCTTGGGATGAGCAGTTCTTC.

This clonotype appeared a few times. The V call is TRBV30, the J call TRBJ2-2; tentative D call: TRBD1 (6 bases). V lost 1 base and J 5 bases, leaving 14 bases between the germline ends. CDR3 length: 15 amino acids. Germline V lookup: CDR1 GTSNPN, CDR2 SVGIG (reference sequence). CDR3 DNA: TGTGCCTGGAGTGGTGGGACACTCTGGACCGGGGAGCTGTTTTTT. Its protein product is CAWSGGTLWTGELFF.

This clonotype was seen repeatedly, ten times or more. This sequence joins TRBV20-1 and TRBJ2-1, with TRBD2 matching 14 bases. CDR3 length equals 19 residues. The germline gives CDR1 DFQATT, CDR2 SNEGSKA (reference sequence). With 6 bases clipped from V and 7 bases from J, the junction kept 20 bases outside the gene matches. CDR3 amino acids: CSASTPGLAGVWGRNEQFF. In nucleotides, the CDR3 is TGCAGTGCGAGTACCCCGGGACTAGCGGGAGTATGGGGACGAAATGAGCAGTTCTTC.